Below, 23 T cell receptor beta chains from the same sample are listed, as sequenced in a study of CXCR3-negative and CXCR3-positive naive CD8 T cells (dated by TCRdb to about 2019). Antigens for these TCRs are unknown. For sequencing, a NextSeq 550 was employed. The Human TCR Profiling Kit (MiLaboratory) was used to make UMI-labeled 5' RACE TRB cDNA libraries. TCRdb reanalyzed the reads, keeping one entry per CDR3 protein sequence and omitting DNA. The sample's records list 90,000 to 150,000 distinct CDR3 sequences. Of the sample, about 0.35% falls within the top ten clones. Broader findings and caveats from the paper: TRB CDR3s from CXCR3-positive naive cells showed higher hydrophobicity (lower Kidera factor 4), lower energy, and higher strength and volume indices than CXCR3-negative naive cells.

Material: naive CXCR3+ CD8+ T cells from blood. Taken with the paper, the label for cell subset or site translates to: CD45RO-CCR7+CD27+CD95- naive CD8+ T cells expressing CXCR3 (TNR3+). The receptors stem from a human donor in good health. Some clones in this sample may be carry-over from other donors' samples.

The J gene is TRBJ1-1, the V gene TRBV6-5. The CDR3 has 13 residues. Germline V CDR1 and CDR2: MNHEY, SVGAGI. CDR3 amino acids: CASSFREDTEAFF.

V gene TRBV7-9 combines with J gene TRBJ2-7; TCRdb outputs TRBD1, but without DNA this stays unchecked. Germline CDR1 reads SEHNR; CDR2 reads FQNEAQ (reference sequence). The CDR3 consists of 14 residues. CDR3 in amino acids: CASSLEGGYYEQYF.

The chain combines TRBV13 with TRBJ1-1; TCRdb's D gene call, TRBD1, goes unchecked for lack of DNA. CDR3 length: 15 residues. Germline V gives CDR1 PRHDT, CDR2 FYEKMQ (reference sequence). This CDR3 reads CASSATTDMNTEAFF.

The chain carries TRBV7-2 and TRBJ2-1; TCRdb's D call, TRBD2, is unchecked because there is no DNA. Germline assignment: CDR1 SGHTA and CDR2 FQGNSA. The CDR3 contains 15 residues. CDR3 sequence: CASSQWTSGDNEQFF.

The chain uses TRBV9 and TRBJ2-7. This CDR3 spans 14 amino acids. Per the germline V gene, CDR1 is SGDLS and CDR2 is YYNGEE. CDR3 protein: CASSASGSPTEQYF.

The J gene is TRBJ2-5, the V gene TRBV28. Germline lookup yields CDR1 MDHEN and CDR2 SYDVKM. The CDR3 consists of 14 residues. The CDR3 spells CARSLLYQQETQYF.

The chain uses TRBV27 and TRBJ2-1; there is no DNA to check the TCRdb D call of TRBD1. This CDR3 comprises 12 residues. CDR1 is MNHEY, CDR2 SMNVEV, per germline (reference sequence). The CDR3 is CASGRGFNEQFF.

The CDR3 region is CAISYDGQDTSYEQYF. V and J are TRBV10-3 and TRBJ2-7; TCRdb designates TRBD1, a call that cannot be tested without DNA. Germline CDR1 and CDR2: ENHRY and SYGVKD. This CDR3 is 16 amino acids long.

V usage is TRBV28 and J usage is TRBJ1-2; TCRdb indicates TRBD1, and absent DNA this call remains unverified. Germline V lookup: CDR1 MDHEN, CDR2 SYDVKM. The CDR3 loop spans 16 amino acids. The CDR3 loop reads CASSSRTGHLPYGYTF.

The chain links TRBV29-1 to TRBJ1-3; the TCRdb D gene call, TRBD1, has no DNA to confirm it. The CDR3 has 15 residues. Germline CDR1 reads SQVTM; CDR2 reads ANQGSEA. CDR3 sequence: CSVVGGTNSGNTIYF.

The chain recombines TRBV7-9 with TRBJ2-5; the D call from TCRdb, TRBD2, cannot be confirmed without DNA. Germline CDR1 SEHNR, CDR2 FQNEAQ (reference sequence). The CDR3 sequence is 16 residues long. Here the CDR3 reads CASRRGTSGTQETQYF.

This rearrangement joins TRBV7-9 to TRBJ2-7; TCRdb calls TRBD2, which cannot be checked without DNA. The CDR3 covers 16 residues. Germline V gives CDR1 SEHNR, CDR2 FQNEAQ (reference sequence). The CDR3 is CASSLRVAGVTYEQYF.

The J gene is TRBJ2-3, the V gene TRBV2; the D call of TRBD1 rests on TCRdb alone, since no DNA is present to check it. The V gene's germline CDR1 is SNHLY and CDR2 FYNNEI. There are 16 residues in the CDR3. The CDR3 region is CASSEGQGTVTDTQYF.

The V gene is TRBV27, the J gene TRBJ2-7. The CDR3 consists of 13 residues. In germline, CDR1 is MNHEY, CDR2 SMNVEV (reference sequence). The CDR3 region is CASSLMVSYEQYF.

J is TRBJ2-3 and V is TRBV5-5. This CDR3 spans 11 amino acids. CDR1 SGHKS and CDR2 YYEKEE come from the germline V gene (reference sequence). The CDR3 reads CASTNTDTQYF.

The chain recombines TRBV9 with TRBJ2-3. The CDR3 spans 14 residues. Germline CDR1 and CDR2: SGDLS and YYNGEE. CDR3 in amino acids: CASSVANSADTQYF.

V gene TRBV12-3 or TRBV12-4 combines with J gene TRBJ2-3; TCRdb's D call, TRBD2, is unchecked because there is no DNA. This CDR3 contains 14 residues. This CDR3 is CASTLVGWVDTQYF.

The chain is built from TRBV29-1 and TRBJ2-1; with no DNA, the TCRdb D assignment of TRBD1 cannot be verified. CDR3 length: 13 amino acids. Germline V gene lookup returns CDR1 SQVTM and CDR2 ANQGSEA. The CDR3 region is CSAPGGGYNEQFF.

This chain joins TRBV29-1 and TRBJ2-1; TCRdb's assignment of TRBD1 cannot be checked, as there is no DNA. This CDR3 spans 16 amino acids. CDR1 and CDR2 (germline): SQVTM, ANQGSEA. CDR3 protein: CSVELGGESSYNEQFF.

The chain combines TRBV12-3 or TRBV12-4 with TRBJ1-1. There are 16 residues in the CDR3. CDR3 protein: CASSLGVRLLNTEAFF.

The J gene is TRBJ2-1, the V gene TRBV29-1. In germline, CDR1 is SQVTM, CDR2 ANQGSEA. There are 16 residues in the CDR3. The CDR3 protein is CSVEVMVAGSGKWQFF.

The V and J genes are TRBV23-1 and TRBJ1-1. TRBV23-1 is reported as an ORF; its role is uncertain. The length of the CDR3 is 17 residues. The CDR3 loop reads CASSRSLVEGGNTEALF.

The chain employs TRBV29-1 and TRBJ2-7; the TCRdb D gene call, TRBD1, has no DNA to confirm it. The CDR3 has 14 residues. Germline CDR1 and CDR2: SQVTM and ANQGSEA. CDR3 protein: CSVDAPGPSYEQYF.